A selection of T cell receptor beta chains follows, all from one sample in a study of cytomegalovirus exposure and HLA in healthy donors. The assay was immunoSEQ multiplex PCR, and TCRdb's table has in-frame clones only and misses some. The listing contains 100,000 or so clones. Sequencing was carried out using PBMCs. The receptors originated from a man aged 50 to 60 in good health and CMV-seronegative. Both conserved end residues are part of each CDR3. Each record gives: V gene, D gene, CDR3 length, J gene, CDR3 protein, CDR3 DNA. A D gene is named only where the DNA matches it firmly.

V gene: TRBV19; D gene: TRBD1; CDR3 length: 14; J gene: TRBJ1-2; CDR3 protein: CASSSPGQGEGYTF; CDR3 DNA: TGTGCCAGTAGTTCGCCGGGACAGGGGGAAGGCTACACCTTC
V gene: TRBV15; D gene: TRBD2; CDR3 length: 15; J gene: TRBJ2-5; CDR3 protein: CATSRDASGQETQYF; CDR3 DNA: TGTGCCACCAGCAGAGATGCTAGCGGCCAAGAGACCCAGTACTTC
V gene: TRBV10-3; D gene: -; CDR3 length: 14; J gene: TRBJ2-3; CDR3 protein: CAIREADSTDTQYF; CDR3 DNA: TGTGCCATCAGGGAGGCAGATAGCACAGATACGCAGTATTTT
V gene: TRBV5-1; D gene: -; CDR3 length: 16; J gene: TRBJ1-1; CDR3 protein: CASNLGFAGPRGEAFF; CDR3 DNA: TGCGCCAGCAACTTGGGTTTTGCGGGTCCCCGGGGTGAAGCTTTCTTT
V gene: TRBV12-5; D gene: -; CDR3 length: 13; J gene: TRBJ1-2; CDR3 protein: CASGVSSGGGYTF; CDR3 DNA: TGTGCTAGTGGTGTTTCGTCCGGCGGTGGCTACACCTTC
V gene: TRBV9; D gene: -; CDR3 length: 15; J gene: TRBJ2-7; CDR3 protein: CASSVEGSGDYEQYF; CDR3 DNA: TGTGCCAGCAGCGTAGAGGGTTCGGGGGACTACGAGCAGTACTTC
V gene: TRBV14; D gene: TRBD1; CDR3 length: 15; J gene: TRBJ2-7; CDR3 protein: CASSPRDRGTYEQYF; CDR3 DNA: TGTGCCAGCAGCCCCCGGGACAGGGGGACATACGAGCAGTACTTC
V gene: TRBV10-1; D gene: -; CDR3 length: 13; J gene: TRBJ2-5; CDR3 protein: CASSEQRGETQYF; CDR3 DNA: TGCGCCAGCAGTGAGCAGCGAGGGGAGACCCAGTACTTC
V gene: TRBV5-1; D gene: -; CDR3 length: 15; J gene: TRBJ1-2; CDR3 protein: CASSLGTAQDYGYTF; CDR3 DNA: TGCGCCAGCAGCTTGGGGACAGCACAGGATTATGGCTACACCTTC
V gene: TRBV6-5; D gene: TRBD1; CDR3 length: 15; J gene: TRBJ2-2; CDR3 protein: CASSPGTGGTGELFF; CDR3 DNA: TGTGCCAGCAGCCCCGGGACAGGAGGGACCGGGGAGCTGTTTTTT
V gene: TRBV4-1; D gene: -; CDR3 length: 16; J gene: TRBJ2-3; CDR3 protein: CASSQEDPTGTDTQYF; CDR3 DNA: TGCGCCAGCAGCCAAGAAGACCCCACGGGGACAGATACGCAGTATTTT
V gene: TRBV7-8; D gene: -; CDR3 length: 21; J gene: TRBJ2-1; CDR3 protein: CASSLEGGAGLVPSLTGEQFF; CDR3 DNA: TGTGCCAGCAGCTTAGAGGGGGGGGCGGGACTCGTTCCGTCTCTCACAGGTGAGCAGTTCTTC
V gene: TRBV9; D gene: TRBD2; CDR3 length: 17; J gene: TRBJ2-5; CDR3 protein: CASSPRTSGGGGETQYF; CDR3 DNA: TGTGCCAGCAGCCCCCGGACTAGCGGGGGCGGTGGGGAGACCCAGTACTTC
V gene: TRBV10-3; D gene: TRBD2; CDR3 length: 15; J gene: TRBJ2-5; CDR3 protein: CAISPGTSGGETQYF; CDR3 DNA: TGTGCCATCAGCCCCGGGACTAGCGGGGGAGAGACCCAGTACTTC
V gene: TRBV11-3; D gene: TRBD2; CDR3 length: 14; J gene: TRBJ2-7; CDR3 protein: CASSPGLAGVEQYF; CDR3 DNA: TGTGCCAGCAGCCCGGGACTAGCGGGAGTCGAGCAGTACTTC
V gene: TRBV18; D gene: TRBD1; CDR3 length: 14; J gene: TRBJ1-2; CDR3 protein: CASSPQGQGPGYTF; CDR3 DNA: TGTGCCAGCTCACCACAGGGACAGGGGCCTGGCTACACCTTC
V gene: TRBV10-3; D gene: -; CDR3 length: 15; J gene: TRBJ2-1; CDR3 protein: CAISESHTRHNEQFF; CDR3 DNA: TGTGCCATCAGTGAGTCTCATACGCGGCACAATGAGCAGTTCTTC
V gene: TRBV5-1; D gene: -; CDR3 length: 15; J gene: TRBJ1-2; CDR3 protein: CASSPGGGEVGGYTF; CDR3 DNA: TGCGCCAGCAGCCCAGGAGGCGGGGAAGTAGGCGGCTACACCTTC
V gene: TRBV6-1; D gene: -; CDR3 length: 16; J gene: TRBJ1-5; CDR3 protein: CASSEFAQLSNQPQHF; CDR3 DNA: TGTGCCAGCAGTGAATTTGCACAGCTTAGCAATCAGCCCCAGCATTTT
V gene: TRBV6-1; D gene: TRBD1; CDR3 length: 13; J gene: TRBJ2-7; CDR3 protein: CASSEGALYEQYF; CDR3 DNA: TGTGCCAGCAGCGAGGGGGCCCTCTACGAGCAGTACTTC
V gene: TRBV7-8; D gene: -; CDR3 length: 13; J gene: TRBJ1-1; CDR3 protein: CASSFSQGTEAFF; CDR3 DNA: TGTGCCAGCAGCTTCTCCCAGGGGACTGAAGCTTTCTTT
V gene: TRBV6-6; D gene: -; CDR3 length: 14; J gene: TRBJ2-5; CDR3 protein: CASSIPPFEETQYF; CDR3 DNA: TGTGCCAGCAGTATTCCTCCCTTCGAGGAGACCCAGTACTTC
V gene: TRBV19; D gene: -; CDR3 length: 15; J gene: TRBJ1-2; CDR3 protein: CASAASVPTNYGYTF; CDR3 DNA: TGTGCCAGTGCTGCCAGCGTCCCTACTAACTATGGCTACACCTTC
V gene: TRBV7-2; D gene: TRBD2; CDR3 length: 17; J gene: TRBJ2-1; CDR3 protein: CASSLAQLLAGYNEQFF; CDR3 DNA: TGTGCCAGCAGCTTAGCGCAGTTACTAGCGGGTTATAATGAGCAGTTCTTC
V gene: TRBV18; D gene: TRBD2; CDR3 length: 15; J gene: TRBJ2-1; CDR3 protein: CASSLTANSGTSLFF; CDR3 DNA: TGTGCCAGCTCACTGACGGCAAACTCCGGGACTAGCCTGTTCTTC
V gene: TRBV19; D gene: -; CDR3 length: 14; J gene: TRBJ1-5; CDR3 protein: CASSMQGSDQPQHF; CDR3 DNA: TGTGCCAGTAGTATGCAGGGGAGCGATCAGCCCCAGCATTTT
V gene: TRBV6-5; D gene: TRBD1; CDR3 length: 15; J gene: TRBJ2-7; CDR3 protein: CASSYRDRPTYEQYF; CDR3 DNA: TGTGCCAGCAGTTACCGGGACAGACCCACCTACGAGCAGTACTTC
V gene: TRBV9; D gene: -; CDR3 length: 14; J gene: TRBJ2-3; CDR3 protein: CASSVAGSTDTQYF; CDR3 DNA: TGTGCCAGCAGCGTTGCAGGGAGCACAGATACGCAGTATTTT
V gene: TRBV5-1; D gene: TRBD1; CDR3 length: 15; J gene: TRBJ1-1; CDR3 protein: CASSRQPTGTGGAFF; CDR3 DNA: TGCGCCAGCAGCCGACAACCCACCGGGACAGGGGGAGCTTTCTTT
V gene: TRBV6-6; D gene: TRBD1; CDR3 length: 14; J gene: TRBJ1-3; CDR3 protein: CASAGTGVGNTIYF; CDR3 DNA: TGTGCCAGCGCCGGGACAGGAGTAGGCAACACCATATATTTT
V gene: TRBV28; D gene: -; CDR3 length: 15; J gene: TRBJ2-7; CDR3 protein: CASSGGGAGSYEQYF; CDR3 DNA: TGTGCCAGCAGTGGAGGGGGCGCGGGGTCCTACGAGCAGTACTTC
V gene: TRBV19; D gene: TRBD1; CDR3 length: 17; J gene: TRBJ1-4; CDR3 protein: CASSQTGPRTTNEKLFF; CDR3 DNA: TGTGCCAGTAGCCAGACAGGGCCGAGGACAACTAATGAAAAACTGTTTTTT
V gene: TRBV7-9; D gene: -; CDR3 length: 12; J gene: TRBJ1-1; CDR3 protein: CASGDSNTEAFF; CDR3 DNA: TGTGCCAGCGGGGACTCGAACACTGAAGCTTTCTTT
V gene: TRBV25-1; D gene: TRBD1; CDR3 length: 16; J gene: TRBJ2-7; CDR3 protein: CASSEPGTGKSYEQYF; CDR3 DNA: TGTGCCAGCAGTGAACCTGGGACAGGCAAATCCTACGAGCAGTACTTC
V gene: TRBV25-1; D gene: -; CDR3 length: 16; J gene: TRBJ1-2; CDR3 protein: CASSEYRTVEVYGYTF; CDR3 DNA: TGTGCCAGCAGTGAATACCGGACAGTCGAAGTTTATGGCTACACCTTC
V gene: TRBV7-4; D gene: -; CDR3 length: 15; J gene: TRBJ2-7; CDR3 protein: CASSLGRGIPYEQYF; CDR3 DNA: TGTGCCAGCAGCTTAGGCAGGGGAATTCCCTACGAGCAGTACTTC
V gene: TRBV7-8; D gene: -; CDR3 length: 14; J gene: TRBJ1-1; CDR3 protein: CASSLFGQNTEAFF; CDR3 DNA: TGTGCCAGCAGCTTATTTGGACAGAACACTGAAGCTTTCTTT
V gene: TRBV11-2; D gene: -; CDR3 length: 13; J gene: TRBJ1-2; CDR3 protein: CASSLDRGYGYTF; CDR3 DNA: TGTGCCAGCAGCTTAGATCGAGGCTATGGCTACACCTTC
V gene: TRBV10-2; D gene: -; CDR3 length: 14; J gene: TRBJ1-1; CDR3 protein: CASSWEGRNTEAFF; CDR3 DNA: TGCGCCAGCAGTTGGGAGGGTCGGAACACTGAAGCTTTCTTT
V gene: TRBV7-2; D gene: TRBD1; CDR3 length: 15; J gene: TRBJ2-3; CDR3 protein: CASSLRGQSTDTQYF; CDR3 DNA: TGTGCCAGCAGCTTAAGGGGACAGAGCACAGATACGCAGTATTTT
V gene: TRBV15; D gene: TRBD1; CDR3 length: 15; J gene: TRBJ1-2; CDR3 protein: CATSRDKAGGAGYTF; CDR3 DNA: TGTGCCACCAGCAGAGATAAGGCAGGGGGCGCGGGCTACACCTTC
V gene: TRBV19; D gene: TRBD1; CDR3 length: 16; J gene: TRBJ2-2; CDR3 protein: CASSMGTGGRTGELFF; CDR3 DNA: TGTGCCAGTAGTATGGGGACAGGGGGACGCACCGGGGAGCTGTTTTTT
V gene: TRBV27; D gene: -; CDR3 length: 13; J gene: TRBJ2-7; CDR3 protein: CASSFAGPGRKYF; CDR3 DNA: TGTGCCAGCAGTTTTGCAGGGCCCGGTAGGAAGTACTTC
V gene: TRBV27; D gene: -; CDR3 length: 14; J gene: TRBJ1-2; CDR3 protein: CASSPLLAGYGYTF; CDR3 DNA: TGTGCCAGCAGTCCACTGTTAGCGGGGTATGGCTACACCTTC
V gene: TRBV14; D gene: TRBD2; CDR3 length: 17; J gene: TRBJ2-1; CDR3 protein: CASSQRGTSEADNEQFF; CDR3 DNA: TGTGCCAGCAGCCAGAGGGGGACTAGCGAAGCCGACAATGAGCAGTTCTTC
V gene: TRBV2; D gene: TRBD1; CDR3 length: 14; J gene: TRBJ1-5; CDR3 protein: CASSERQGDQPQHF; CDR3 DNA: TGTGCCAGCAGTGAACGACAGGGGGATCAGCCCCAGCATTTT
V gene: TRBV5-6; D gene: -; CDR3 length: 14; J gene: TRBJ1-1; CDR3 protein: CASSRETGLTEAFF; CDR3 DNA: TGTGCCAGCAGCCGGGAAACAGGGCTGACTGAAGCTTTCTTT
V gene: TRBV29-1; D gene: -; CDR3 length: 14; J gene: TRBJ2-7; CDR3 protein: CSVEARGSSYEQYF; CDR3 DNA: TGCAGCGTTGAGGCTCGGGGTAGCTCCTACGAGCAGTACTTC
V gene: TRBV11-2; D gene: TRBD1; CDR3 length: 14; J gene: TRBJ1-2; CDR3 protein: CASSSTDRGHGYTF; CDR3 DNA: TGTGCCAGCAGCTCCACCGACAGGGGGCACGGCTACACCTTC
V gene: TRBV19; D gene: -; CDR3 length: 16; J gene: TRBJ2-1; CDR3 protein: CASSTPSWSSYNEQFF; CDR3 DNA: TGTGCCAGTAGTACACCTAGCTGGAGCTCCTACAATGAGCAGTTCTTC